The present entry profiles one T cell receptor (beta chain) with its context. The CDR3 runs 14 residues. J was trimmed by 2 bases and V by 7 bases; bases with no gene match: 8. Per the germline V gene, CDR1 is MNHEY and CDR2 is SVGAGI. Methods used by the authors: Estimated nucleated cell counts came from reference gene primer amplification. TCRdb's table, derived via immunoSEQ multiplex PCR, lists solely in-frame clones and lacks some. The V and J calls and clone size come from that table; D and trimming were worked out from the DNA. The table has around 280,000 clones, around nine tenths seen once. The sample belongs to a study of blood T cell repertoires in COVID-19. Recruitment covered roughly 22 US areas and drew participants whose ages spanned roughly 18 to 100 years. Cohort assignment relied on participant-reported clinical history. In Cohort 3, a recovered donor had either two negative PCRs, clearance, or symptom resolution.

The clonotype comes from a middle-aged woman who had recovered from COVID-19. The chain employs TRBV6-5 and TRBJ2-7; 7 nucleotides align to TRBD1. The sequenced material came from PBMCs or T cells enriched from blood (not recorded which). The CDR3 coding sequence is TGTGCCAGCATTAATACAGGGGACCCCTACGAGCAGTACTTC. Amino acids: CASINTGDPYEQYF.